The rows below give T cell receptor beta chains drawn from one sample of a study of cytomegalovirus exposure and HLA in healthy donors. Only in-frame clones appear in the TCRdb table, and some are missing; sequencing was by immunoSEQ multiplex PCR. The data contain 95,000 to 150,000 clones, roughly three fifths of them singletons. Specimen: PBMCs. The source of these receptors is a woman in her 40s in good health and CMV-seropositive. CDR3s include the opening cysteine and the closing phenylalanine or tryptophan. The order of the fields is V gene, clone size, J gene, D gene, CDR3 protein, CDR3 DNA. D genes are given only for firm matches. The listing skips clone size in some rows; elsewhere it reads once, few, many or a size class.

>TRBV18|once|TRBJ1-2|TRBD1
CASSTGTVANYGYTF
TGTGCCAGCTCAACCGGGACAGTAGCTAACTATGGCTACACCTTC
>TRBV6-1|few|TRBJ1-1|.
CASSEGAAFF
TGTGCCAGCAGTGAAGGGGCGGCTTTCTTT
>TRBV7-9|.|TRBJ2-7|.
CASSEQVSYEQYF
TGTGCCAGCAGCGAACAGGTTTCCTACGAGCAGTACTTC
>TRBV7-8|once|TRBJ2-1|TRBD2
CASSSLAGAYNEQFF
TGTGCCAGCAGCTCCCTAGCGGGGGCCTACAATGAGCAGTTCTTC
>TRBV6-6|few|TRBJ1-3|.
CASIEATGNTIYF
TGTGCCAGCATAGAGGCAACTGGAAACACCATATATTTT
>TRBV27|.|TRBJ1-1|.
CASSLSMGTLNTEAFF
TGTGCCAGCAGTTTATCTATGGGGACACTGAACACTGAAGCTTTCTTT
>TRBV6-1|.|TRBJ2-3|.
CASHPGYKSTDTQYF
TGTGCCAGCCACCCGGGGTATAAGAGCACAGATACGCAGTATTTT
>TRBV9|.|TRBJ1-2|.
CASSVGLSGGVRDGYTF
TGTGCCAGCAGCGTAGGGCTCTCGGGGGGAGTTAGAGATGGCTACACCTTC
>TRBV4-2|few|TRBJ1-5|.
CASSQDSGGGSGQPQHF
TGTGCCAGCAGCCAAGATTCTGGGGGGGGCAGCGGTCAGCCCCAGCATTTT
>TRBV28|few|TRBJ1-5|.
CASQGHQPQHF
TGTGCCAGCCAGGGTCATCAGCCCCAGCATTTT
>TRBV2|few|TRBJ2-1|TRBD2
CASKRSGGAGGAYNEQFF
TGTGCCAGCAAGAGGAGCGGGGGGGCCGGAGGTGCGTACAATGAGCAGTTCTTC
>TRBV2|.|TRBJ2-1|.
CASSEDAGPGESSYNEQFF
TGTGCCAGCAGTGAGGATGCGGGTCCGGGGGAGAGCTCCTACAATGAGCAGTTCTTC
>TRBV2|.|TRBJ1-2|.
CASSSVASGYGYTF
TGTGCCAGCAGCTCGGTAGCAAGCGGCTATGGCTACACCTTC